This T cell receptor (beta chain) was recovered during a study of early T cells in non-severe SARS-CoV-2 infection. At the level of the study: Unpaired chains resulted from sequencing bulk RNA of unsorted whole blood.

Unique molecular identifiers (one per individual cDNA molecule) were attached. One entry per CDR3 protein, called by TCRdb with MiXCR from the 5' RACE reads. Of some 57,000 distinct CDR3 sequences listed, 10% to 11% are singletons. This CDR3 comprises 14 residues. V lost 2 bases to trimming and J lost 4 bases, with 9 bases between them. Per the germline V gene, CDR1 is SGHNT and CDR2 is YENEEA. This clonotype was recorded at least ten times. The antigen is unknown. Study results and limitations: The matching step, a VDJdb search, favored anti-spike CD8 responses and missed private and CD4 specificities.

This TCR derives from an adult who was a healthcare worker with PCR-confirmed SARS-CoV-2 infection or an uninfected control (not recorded which). The V and J genes are TRBV11-3 and TRBJ2-1; D possibly corresponds to TRBD2 (6 bases). Sample: whole blood. In DNA form, the CDR3 reads TGTGCCAGCAGCTTACCCGGGAGATACAATGAGCAGTTCTTC. Amino acid sequence: CASSLPGRYNEQFF. The variable domain in full, with the rest retrieved from reference TRBV11-3 and TRBJ2-1, is EAGVVQSPRYKIIEKKQPVAFWCNPISGHNTLYWYLQNLGQGPELLIRYENEEAVDDSQLPKDRFSAERLKGVDSTLKIQPAELGDSAVYLCASSLPGRYNEQFFGPGTRLTVL.